This entry lists 25 T cell receptor beta chains sequenced from one sample in a study of T cells in Graves' hyperthyroidism and ophthalmopathy. Amplification of TCR beta CDR3 regions was performed using RNA transcripts as template. Using the HTBI primer set, a first-round RT-PCR was run on the TCR CDR3. One entry per CDR3 protein results from TCRdb running MiXCR on the multiplex PCR reads. This table holds approximately 690,000 distinct CDR3 sequences, approximately 14% found once. The specimen was blood. The source is a woman aged 45 to 65 with Graves' ophthalmopathy.

This clonotype was counted at least ten times. J is TRBJ1-1 and V is TRBV6-1; no reliable D call. The germline CDR1 and CDR2 sequences are MNHNS and SASEGT. There are 13 residues in the CDR3. V dropped 8 bases and J dropped 1 base, with 11 bases sitting between them. The CDR3, as DNA: TGTGCCAGCTCCCGGGTTGGGAACACTGAAGCTTTCTTT. This encodes CASSRVGNTEAFF.

This clonotype was observed a handful of times. This rearrangement joins TRBV25-1 to TRBJ2-1; 10 nucleotides line up with TRBD2. There are 17 residues in the CDR3. V was pared by 3 bases and J by 6 bases, with 11 bases of the junction left unmatched. Germline lookup yields CDR1 MGHDK and CDR2 SYGVNS. The CDR3 region is CASSEQGALAGLNEQFF. The CDR3 coding sequence is TGTGCCAGCAGTGAGCAGGGGGCACTAGCGGGGCTCAATGAGCAGTTCTTC.

This clonotype occurred many times. The chain is built from TRBV7-8 and TRBJ2-7; D ambiguous. This CDR3 has 14 residues. Germline-derived CDR1 and CDR2 are SGHVS and FQNEAQ. Trimming removed 1 base at V and 2 bases at J, with 9 bases between. The CDR3 DNA is TGTGCCAGCAGCTTAGGACGGACGACCTACGAGCAGTACTTC. This translates into CASSLGRTTYEQYF.

The V and J genes are TRBV6-6 and TRBJ2-7, with 9 bases fitting TRBD1. The CDR3 length is 17 residues. Germline V gene data show CDR1 as MNHNY and CDR2 as SVGAGI (reference sequence). V shed 2 bases, J shed 1 base, and the junction held 9 bases outside the gene matches. Here the CDR3 reads CASSYTPTGGSSYEQYF. The DNA for the CDR3 is TGTGCCAGCAGTTACACCCCTACAGGGGGCTCTTCCTACGAGCAGTACTTC.

This clonotype was recorded many times. V is TRBV28 and J is TRBJ1-5; unclear D gene. There are 17 residues in the CDR3. From germline, CDR1 is MDHEN and CDR2 SYDVKM. Trimming pared 6 bases from V and 7 bases from J, leaving 25 bases between. The CDR3 loop is CASSSPAQKSLWQPQHF. Here the CDR3 DNA reads TGTGCCAGCAGCTCCCCGGCCCAAAAAAGCTTGTGGCAGCCCCAGCATTTT. Using reference TRBV28 and TRBJ1-5 for the parts outside the CDR3, the full variable domain is DVKVTQSSRYLVKRTGEKVFLECVQDMDHENMFWYRQDPGLGLRLIYFSYDVKMKEKGDIPEGYSVSREKKERFSLILESASTNQTSMYLCASSSPAQKSLWQPQHFGDGTRLSIL.

This clonotype was detected ten times or more. V and J are TRBV27 and TRBJ2-7; D uncertain. The germline V and J ends were trimmed by 1 base and 1 base, with 5 bases remaining between them. Germline assignment: CDR1 MNHEY and CDR2 SMNVEV (reference sequence). The CDR3 has 13 residues. The CDR3 protein is CASSLWQSYEQYF. The CDR3 DNA sequence: TGTGCCAGCAGTTTATGGCAGTCCTACGAGCAGTACTTC.

CDR3 coding DNA: TGTGCCAGCAGTTTTGCAGGCTACAATGAGCAGTTCTTC. Translation gives CASSFAGYNEQFF. The chain carries TRBV27 and TRBJ2-1; D is uncertain. The CDR3 loop spans 13 amino acids. Germline V gene sequence: CDR1 MNHEY, CDR2 SMNVEV (reference sequence). Trimming left V 3 bases short and J 3 bases short, with 6 bases between.

This clonotype has only a few counts. In DNA form, the CDR3 reads TGTGCCAGCAGCTTCCTAGCGGGAGCAACAGATACGCAGTATTTT. Protein product: CASSFLAGATDTQYF. The chain recombines TRBV5-6 with TRBJ2-3; 10 bases map to TRBD2. V gave up 2 bases and J gave up 3 bases; unmatched junction bases: 3. This CDR3 has 15 residues. Germline values: CDR1 SGHDT, CDR2 YYEEEE.

This clonotype was detected many times. V is TRBV28 and J is TRBJ1-6, with TRBD1 matching over 9 bases. This CDR3 contains 15 residues. The V gene's germline CDR1 is MDHEN and CDR2 SYDVKM. V shed 5 bases, J shed 7 bases, and the junction held 6 bases outside the gene matches. The CDR3, as DNA: TGTGCCAGCAGTCTGGACAGGGGTTGGAATTCACCCCTCCACTTT. Protein sequence: CASSLDRGWNSPLHF.

This clonotype occurred many times. The genes are TRBV18 and TRBJ2-3; 11 bases agree with TRBD2. Trimming at V came to 4 bases and at J to 5 bases, leaving 5 bases not matched to a gene. Germline values: CDR1 KGHSH, CDR2 LQKENI. The CDR3 is 15 residues long. The DNA for the CDR3 is TGTGCCAGCTCACTGACTAGCGGGAAACTAGATACGCAGTATTTT. Its translation: CASSLTSGKLDTQYF.

Many counts were recorded for this clonotype. The rearrangement links TRBV28 to TRBJ2-1, with D maybe TRBD1 (6 bases). This CDR3 is built from 17 residues. V was pared by 8 bases and J by 5 bases, with 25 bases between. Germline lookup yields CDR1 MDHEN and CDR2 SYDVKM. The CDR3 region has the DNA TGTGCCAGCCACAGGGCTGGGGGTATACACACACACAATGAGCAGTTCTTC. It codes for CASHRAGGIHTHNEQFF.

In regard to this clonotype: Because it lacks the conserved phenylalanine or tryptophan at the end, this CDR3 is likely a read error. The chain joins TRBV28 to TRBJ1-5, with D possibly TRBD1 on 6 matching bases. Per the germline V gene, CDR1 is MDHEN and CDR2 is SYDVKM. Trimming shortened V by 4 bases and J by 4 bases, and 14 bases separated the two germline ends. CDR3 length equals 15 residues. The CDR3 DNA is TGTGCCAGCAGTTCGCCCTGGACAGTTAATCAGCCCCAGCATTCT. It is translated as CASSSPWTVNQPQHS.

This clonotype has ten or more counts. The chain uses TRBV5-1 and TRBJ1-1, with TRBD1 identical over 9 bases. V gave up 4 bases and J gave up 6 bases; unmatched junction bases: 7. CDR1 is SGHRS, CDR2 YFSETQ, per germline. The CDR3 runs to 14 residues. The CDR3 bases are TGCGCCAGCAGCGAGGACAGGGGCTGGTCTGAAGCTTTCTTT. Protein: CASSEDRGWSEAFF.

This clonotype appeared many times. This sequence joins TRBV29-1 and TRBJ2-5; 7 bases agree with TRBD2. The CDR3 has 15 amino acids. The germline V gene encodes CDR1 SQVTM and CDR2 ANQGSEA. Trimming removed 4 bases from V and 5 bases from J; junction bases left unmatched: 13. CDR3 nucleotide sequence: TGCAGCGTTGGACCTGTCCTGACTAGCTTGGAGACCCAGTACTTC. Protein: CSVGPVLTSLETQYF.

Turning to this clonotype: A much larger clone sits a single nucleotide away, making a read error possible. The V gene is TRBV12-3 or TRBV12-4, the J gene TRBJ2-7, with a possible D match to TRBD2 (6 bases). CDR3 length equals 13 residues. V was clipped by 3 bases and J by 6 bases, with 12 bases between them. The CDR3 reads CASSLAGTVEQYF. The CDR3 bases are TGTGCCAGCAGTTTGGCGGGAACAGTCGAGCAGTACTTC.

The V and J genes are TRBV19 and TRBJ1-4; 9 bases are shared with TRBD1. J lost 5 bases, V lost 4 bases, and 5 bases had no gene match. Germline loops: CDR1 LNHDA, CDR2 SQIVND (reference sequence). The length of the CDR3 is 15 residues. CDR3 in DNA: TGTGCCAGTAGTACAACCGGGACAGGGAATGAAAAACTGTTTTTT. Translating gives CASSTTGTGNEKLFF.

This chain uses TRBV24-1 with TRBJ2-2; D could derive from TRBD1 or TRBD2 (5 bases each). The ends were cut back, 3 bases at V and 3 bases at J, with 13 bases in the middle. Germline CDR1 KGHDR, CDR2 SFDVKD. This CDR3 has 16 amino acids. The CDR3: CATSDTGTPDTGELFF. DNA for the CDR3: TGTGCCACCAGTGATACCGGGACGCCTGACACCGGGGAGCTGTTTTTT.

A remark on this clonotype: A clone one base away is much larger, so this may be a read error. As DNA, the CDR3 is TGTGCCAGCAGTTTAGGGGGGGGGGCAAACATTCAGTACTTC. This translates into CASSLGGGANIQYF. The chain recombines TRBV28 with TRBJ2-4; D is possibly TRBD2 (7 bases). The length of the CDR3 is 14 residues. Germline CDR1 is MDHEN and CDR2 is SYDVKM. V was shortened by 2 bases and J by 6 bases, with 11 bases between the two germline ends. The full variable domain, with the rest looked up from reference TRBV28 and TRBJ2-4, is DVKVTQSSRYLVKRTGEKVFLECVQDMDHENMFWYRQDPGLGLRLIYFSYDVKMKEKGDIPEGYSVSREKKERFSLILESASTNQTSMYLCASSLGGGANIQYFGAGTRLSVL.

The rearrangement joins TRBV7-8 to TRBJ2-7; TRBD2 matches 9 bases. The CDR3 is 17 amino acids. The V and J ends lost 1 base and 2 bases, in that order; junction bases with no gene match: 9. Germline CDR1 is SGHVS and CDR2 is FQNEAQ. The DNA for the CDR3 is TGTGCCAGCAGCTTAGGGTCCGGACTAGCGAACCCCTACGAGCAGTACTTC. It translates to CASSLGSGLANPYEQYF. The whole variable domain, remainder taken from reference TRBV7-8 and TRBJ2-7, is GAGVSQSPRYKVAKRGQDVALRCDPISGHVSLFWYQQALGQGPEFLTYFQNEAQLDKSGLPSDRFFAERPEGSVSTLKIQRTQQEDSAVYLCASSLGSGLANPYEQYFGPGTRLTVT.

CDR3 nucleotide sequence: TGCAGCGTTGTTCGGATGATGAACACTGAAGCTTTCTTT. Its protein is CSVVRMMNTEAFF. The genes are TRBV29-1 and TRBJ1-1; no clear D. The CDR3 runs to 13 residues. Trimming removed 4 bases from V and 0 bases from J, with 9 bases in between. The germline V gene encodes CDR1 SQVTM and CDR2 ANQGSEA.

This clonotype appeared many times. The CDR3 loop reads CASRDGHTSYEQYF. CDR3 DNA sequence: TGTGCCAGCAGGGATGGACACACGTCCTACGAGCAGTACTTC. The V call is TRBV2, the J call TRBJ2-7; the D gene is possibly TRBD1 (5 bases). The V end was cut by 6 bases, the J end by 1 base, with 13 bases between. CDR1 is SNHLY, CDR2 FYNNEI, per germline. There are 14 residues in the CDR3.

The chain is built from TRBV9 and TRBJ1-2, with D possibly matching TRBD1 (6 bases). CDR3 length equals 15 residues. V was trimmed by 0 bases and J by 2 bases, leaving 11 bases between them. CDR1 and CDR2 (germline): SGDLS, YYNGEE. The CDR3 coding sequence is TGTGCCAGCAGCGTAGCAGGGGACGACAACTATGGCTACACCTTC. It encodes CASSVAGDDNYGYTF.

Ten or more counts support this clonotype. The V call is TRBV11-3, the J call TRBJ2-1; 7 nucleotides align to TRBD2. This CDR3 region has 15 residues. V shed 1 base, J shed 9 bases, and the junction held 9 bases outside the gene matches. Germline CDR1 SGHNT, CDR2 YENEEA. The CDR3: CASSLVGLGEGEQFF. CDR3 in DNA: TGTGCCAGCAGCTTAGTGGGTTTGGGGGAGGGTGAGCAGTTCTTC.

This clonotype was detected ten times or more. The rearrangement links TRBV29-1 to TRBJ2-5, with D perhaps TRBD2 (5 bases). The ends were cut back, 2 bases at V and 7 bases at J, with 17 bases in the middle. Germline V lookup: CDR1 SQVTM, CDR2 ANQGSEA. The CDR3 loop spans 14 amino acids. This CDR3 is CSVENVRGRGTQYF. CDR3 nucleotide sequence: TGCAGCGTTGAAAACGTCCGGGGTCGGGGGACCCAGTACTTC. Drawing the rest from reference TRBV29-1 and TRBJ2-5, the complete variable domain is SAVISQKPSRDICQRGTSLTIQCQVDSQVTMMFWYRQQPGQSLTLIATANQGSEATYESGFVIDKFPISRPNLTFSTLTVSNMSPEDSSIYLCSVENVRGRGTQYFGPGTRLLVL.

On this clonotype itself: A much larger clone differs from this one at a single base, so this may be a read error. The rearrangement joins TRBV7-6 to TRBJ2-7; 12 positions agree with TRBD1. CDR1 SGHVS and CDR2 FNYEAQ come from the germline V gene. The CDR3 spans 14 residues. In DNA, the CDR3 is TGTACCAGCAGATTGGGACAGGGGGCCGGGGAGCAGTACTTC. It codes for CTSRLGQGAGEQYF.